The 10 T cell receptor beta chains presented below share a single source sample, sequenced in a study of EBV T-cell therapy then PD-1 blockade in nasopharyngeal carcinoma. Treatment noted: AdE1-LMPpoly-expanded autologous EBV-specific T-cell therapy followed by anti-PD-1 nivolumab. Assay: immunoSEQ multiplex PCR; the TCRdb copy retains only in-frame clones and omits some. Among 14,000 or so clones listed, approximately 81% were seen once. No cognate antigen is known for these TCRs. Sample: CD8+ T cells from blood, taken around day 100 from a patient whose treatment included autologous EBV-specific T cells and nivolumab. The receptors were gathered from a middle-aged man with nasopharyngeal carcinoma.

V gene TRBV25-1 combines with J gene TRBJ2-2; D is unresolved. CDR1 is MGHDK and CDR2 is SYGVNS in the germline V gene. Deletions cut 3 bases from V and 7 bases from J, with 6 bases between. CDR3 size: 12 residues. CDR3 coding DNA: TGTGCCAGCAGTGATTTGGGCGGGGAGCTGTTTTTT. This codes for CASSDLGGELFF.

This clone turned up a few times. CDR3 region: CASSLSSTEAFF. The CDR3 DNA is TGCGCCAGCAGCCTATCTAGCACTGAAGCTTTCTTT. The chain employs TRBV5-1 and TRBJ1-1; D not resolved. Germline lookup yields CDR1 SGHRS and CDR2 YFSETQ. The CDR3 has 12 residues. V was shortened by 4 bases and J by 4 bases, with 8 bases between the two germline ends.

The chain is built from TRBV9 and TRBJ2-5, with 7 bases lining up with TRBD2. With 3 bases clipped from V and 5 bases from J, the junction kept 10 bases outside the gene matches. Germline CDR1 is SGDLS and CDR2 is YYNGEE. This CDR3 is 15 amino acids long. The CDR3 DNA sequence: TGTGCCAGCAGCGGTGGTGGGGGGGTCTGGGAGACCCAGTACTTC. Amino acid sequence: CASSGGGGVWETQYF.

In its sample, this clone was seen once. The chain employs TRBV13 and TRBJ2-1, with TRBD2 matching 14 bases. This CDR3 is 16 amino acids long. Germline values: CDR1 PRHDT, CDR2 FYEKMQ (reference sequence). With 4 bases clipped from V and 4 bases from J, the junction kept 3 bases outside the gene matches. The CDR3: CASSWTSGGPYNEQFF. CDR3 coding DNA: TGTGCCAGCAGCTGGACTAGCGGGGGGCCGTACAATGAGCAGTTCTTC.

The rearrangement links TRBV2 to TRBJ2-3; 13 positions agree with TRBD2. The germline V gene has CDR1 SNHLY and CDR2 FYNNEI. Unmatched junction bases numbered 11, after V lost 6 bases and J lost 2 bases. This CDR3 region has 18 residues. This CDR3 is CASRGLAGRLVHTDTQYF. CDR3 in DNA: TGTGCCAGCAGGGGACTAGCGGGGAGGCTAGTTCACACAGATACGCAGTATTTT.

The CDR3 loop reads CASSSGTGSNQPQHF. The CDR3 nucleotides read TGTGCCAGCAGTTCCGGGACAGGGTCCAATCAGCCCCAGCATTTT. This chain connects TRBV27 to TRBJ1-5; 9 positions agree with TRBD1. Germline CDR1 reads MNHEY; CDR2 reads SMNVEV (reference sequence). The junction had 4 bases not matched to a gene; V was cut back by 4 bases and J by 3 bases. The CDR3 is 15 amino acids.

The chain recombines TRBV9 with TRBJ2-3, with TRBD2 identical over 9 bases. This CDR3 is 16 amino acids long. V gave up 0 bases and J gave up 4 bases; unmatched junction bases: 6. The germline CDR1 and CDR2 sequences are SGDLS and YYNGEE. CDR3 loop: CASSVDGGGVADTQYF. CDR3 coding DNA: TGTGCCAGCAGCGTAGATGGCGGGGGGGTTGCAGATACGCAGTATTTT.

The rearrangement links TRBV4-3 to TRBJ1-3, with 7 bases that match TRBD1. This CDR3 has 20 amino acids. Trimming cost V 0 bases and J 0 bases; bases outside gene matches: 14. Germline V gene lookup returns CDR1 LGHNA and CDR2 YSLEER. CDR3 nucleotide sequence: TGCGCCAGCAGCCAAGATTGGGGACGGGACAGTCTGTTCTCTGGAAACACCATATATTTT. Residues: CASSQDWGRDSLFSGNTIYF.

J is TRBJ2-3 and V is TRBV6-2 or TRBV6-3; D possibly uses TRBD1 or TRBD2 (5 bases each). CDR3 length: 12 residues. V lost 5 bases and J lost 3, with 6 bases in between. CDR1 is MNHEY, CDR2 SVGEGT, per germline. The CDR3, as DNA: TGTGCCAGCAGTGGGGGAACAGATACGCAGTATTTT. Amino acid sequence: CASSGGTDTQYF.

The chain employs TRBV3-1 (or the pseudogene TRBV3-2) and TRBJ1-1; D is possibly TRBD1 (6 bases). Looked up from germline, CDR1 is LGHDT and CDR2 is YNNKEL (reference sequence). The V and J ends lost 4 bases and 7 bases respectively, with 22 bases between them. This CDR3 is 16 amino acids long. The CDR3 DNA reads TGTGCCAGCAGCCCTTTCCCCCTGGGGGCGGATCTTGAAGCTTTCTTT. Protein sequence: CASSPFPLGADLEAFF.